This passage covers 31 T cell receptor beta chains from one sample sequenced in a study of blood T cell repertoires in COVID-19. Method: immunoSEQ multiplex PCR; TCRdb's copy keeps in-frame clones and lacks some. The sample holds some 150,000 clones, 84% seen once. Sequenced sample: peripheral blood. Receptors were obtained from a human donor in a cohort sampled during active COVID-19.

This chain joins TRBV11-3 and TRBJ2-7; weak D call: TRBD1 (5 bases). CDR3 length: 15 residues. Trimming took 1 base from V and 0 from J, leaving 10 bases between them. CDR1 is SGHNT, CDR2 YENEEA, per germline. The CDR3 sequence: CASSLAAGYSYEQYF. In nucleotides, the CDR3 is TGTGCCAGCAGCTTAGCCGCAGGGTACTCCTACGAGCAGTACTTC. Full variable domain (rest looked up from reference TRBV11-3 and TRBJ2-7): EAGVVQSPRYKIIEKKQPVAFWCNPISGHNTLYWYLQNLGQGPELLIRYENEEAVDDSQLPKDRFSAERLKGVDSTLKIQPAELGDSAVYLCASSLAAGYSYEQYFGPGTRLTVT.

CDR3 loop: CASSYYRERSEAFF. CDR3 sequence (DNA): TGTGCCAGCAGTTACTACAGGGAAAGATCTGAAGCTTTCTTT. This chain connects TRBV6-5 to TRBJ1-1; the D gene is possibly TRBD1 (6 bases). This CDR3 has 14 residues. V gave up 1 base and J gave up 6 bases, with 12 bases separating them. Germline V gene data show CDR1 as MNHEY and CDR2 as SVGAGI.

A few counts support this clone. The chain recombines TRBV29-1 with TRBJ2-7, with 11 bases identical to TRBD1. This CDR3 has 11 residues. Germline V lookup: CDR1 SQVTM, CDR2 ANQGSEA. With V trimmed by 7 bases and J by 6 bases, 2 bases remained unmatched. CDR3 in amino acids: CSAGTGGEQYF. As DNA, the CDR3 is TGCAGCGCCGGGACAGGGGGCGAGCAGTACTTC.

The genes are TRBV5-5 and TRBJ2-6; D unclear. The V gene lost 2 bases and the J gene lost 0 bases, with 18 bases spanning the gap. Looked up from germline, CDR1 is SGHKS and CDR2 is YYEKEE (reference sequence). The CDR3 is 19 amino acids. This CDR3 reads CASSFRGGSAVSGANVLTF. The CDR3 coding sequence is TGTGCCAGCAGCTTTAGAGGTGGGTCAGCAGTCTCTGGGGCCAACGTCCTGACTTTC.

The chain couples TRBV3-1 (or the pseudogene TRBV3-2) to TRBJ1-1; 8 bases agree with TRBD1. V was clipped by 3 bases and J by 8 bases; unmatched bases: 2. This CDR3 has 12 residues. The germline gives CDR1 LGHDT, CDR2 YNNKEL (reference sequence). CDR3 sequence (DNA): TGTGCCAGCAGCCATACAGGGGGAGAAGCTTTCTTT. Translating gives CASSHTGGEAFF.

The V gene is TRBV5-4, the J gene TRBJ2-1, with TRBD2 matching 11 bases. Trimming cost V 4 bases and J 5 bases; bases outside gene matches: 11. This CDR3 comprises 17 residues. Germline V gene sequence: CDR1 SGHNT, CDR2 YYREEE (reference sequence). CDR3 in DNA: TGTGCCAGCAGCCCTACCCTTAGCGGGGGGGCCAACAATGAGCAGTTCTTC. Translation: CASSPTLSGGANNEQFF.

The chain joins TRBV5-1 to TRBJ1-6; no reliable D call. The CDR3 covers 14 residues. CDR1 SGHRS and CDR2 YFSETQ come from the germline V gene. Trimming removed 4 bases from V and 7 bases from J, with 12 bases in between. CDR3 protein: CASSPEPKNSPLHF. DNA of the CDR3: TGCGCCAGCAGCCCGGAGCCCAAAAATTCACCCCTCCACTTT.

The chain combines TRBV7-8 with TRBJ2-7, with 9 bases fitting TRBD1. This CDR3 contains 16 residues. Germline V gives CDR1 SGHVS, CDR2 FQNEAQ. J lost 9 bases, V lost 2 bases, and 14 bases had no gene match. The CDR3 loop is CASSLLVDRGLGGQYF. The CDR3, as DNA: TGTGCCAGCAGCTTACTGGTGGACAGGGGACTTGGCGGGCAGTACTTC.

The chain couples TRBV5-1 to TRBJ1-6; the match to TRBD1 covers 8 bases. Germline V lookup: CDR1 SGHRS, CDR2 YFSETQ. V lost 4 bases and J lost 7; bases outside the gene matches: 7. The CDR3 runs to 15 residues. CDR3 coding DNA: TGCGCCAGCAGCCTCGGGCAGGGGGCAAATTCACCCCTCCACTTT. Translating it yields CASSLGQGANSPLHF.

The V and J genes are TRBV25-1 and TRBJ1-2; 9 nucleotides align to TRBD1. CDR1 is MGHDK and CDR2 is SYGVNS in the germline V gene. The CDR3 runs 15 residues. The V segment lost 2 bases and the J segment 7 bases; nucleotides outside the gene matches: 8. The CDR3 coding sequence is TGTGCCAGCAGTGAAGACGGACAGGGGCGGTTTGGCTACACCTTC. Residues: CASSEDGQGRFGYTF.

In this sample, this clone turned up once. The J gene is TRBJ2-2, the V gene TRBV18; tentatively, D is TRBD1 (6 bases). The germline V and J ends were trimmed by 3 bases and 1 base, with 15 bases remaining between them. The CDR3 is 17 residues long. Germline CDR1 and CDR2: KGHSH and LQKENI. The CDR3 DNA sequence: TGTGCCAGCTCACCTCTCCCACAGGGTGGGAACACCGGGGAGCTGTTTTTT. The encoded protein is CASSPLPQGGNTGELFF. Combining the CDR3 with reference TRBV18 and TRBJ2-2 gives the whole variable domain NAGVMQNPRHLVRRRGQEARLRCSPMKGHSHVYWYRQLPEEGLKFMVYLQKENIIDESGMPKERFSAEFPKEGPSILRIQQVVRGDSAAYFCASSPLPQGGNTGELFFGEGSRLTVL.

The J gene is TRBJ2-5, the V gene TRBV11-2; 12 bases are shared with TRBD2. Looked up from germline, CDR1 is SGHAT and CDR2 is FQNNGV. The CDR3 length is 18 residues. The trim removed 3 bases at V and 0 bases at J, leaving 8 bases unmatched. As DNA, the CDR3 is TGTGCCAGCAGCTTGGCTAGCGGGGGGGCCCCGTACCAAGAGACCCAGTACTTC. It yields the protein CASSLASGGAPYQETQYF.

The V gene is TRBV2, the J gene TRBJ2-7, with 8 bases lining up with TRBD1. Germline CDR1 is SNHLY and CDR2 is FYNNEI. The V segment lost 6 bases and the J segment 0 bases; nucleotides outside the gene matches: 7. The CDR3 extends over 15 amino acids. The CDR3 here is CASRPTGGSSYEQYF. The CDR3 region has the DNA TGTGCCAGCAGGCCAACAGGGGGTTCCTCCTACGAGCAGTACTTC.

The CDR3 here is CASRGTGFGGDTQYF. CDR3 sequence (DNA): TGTGCCAGCAGGGGGACAGGGTTCGGTGGAGATACGCAGTATTTT. V gene TRBV28 combines with J gene TRBJ2-3; 9 bases agree with TRBD1. The CDR3 extends over 15 amino acids. With 6 bases clipped from V and 5 bases from J, the junction kept 9 bases outside the gene matches. Germline V gives CDR1 MDHEN, CDR2 SYDVKM.

The chain joins TRBV7-3 to TRBJ2-1; D perhaps matches TRBD1 (5 bases). With 3 bases removed from V and 3 bases from J, the gap between germline ends came to 9 bases. Germline CDR1 and CDR2: SGHTA and FQGTGA. The CDR3 spans 14 residues. CDR3 loop: CASSFRTGYNEQFF. The CDR3 bases are TGTGCCAGCAGCTTTCGCACAGGCTACAATGAGCAGTTCTTC. Filled out from reference TRBV7-3 and TRBJ2-1, the complete variable domain reads GAGVSQTPSNKVTEKGKYVELRCDPISGHTALYWYRQSLGQGPEFLIYFQGTGAADDSGLPNDRFFAVRPEGSVSTLKIQRTERGDSAVYLCASSFRTGYNEQFFGPGTRLTVL.

V gene TRBV6-2 or TRBV6-3 combines with J gene TRBJ2-7; 8 positions agree with TRBD2. V shed 5 bases and J 1 base; nucleotides not matched to a gene: 4. This CDR3 is 14 amino acids long. The germline V gene has CDR1 MNHEY and CDR2 SVGEGT. The CDR3 DNA reads TGTGCCAGCAGTCTCGGACTAGCTTCCTACGAGCAGTACTTC. This codes for CASSLGLASYEQYF.

V is TRBV18 and J is TRBJ2-2, with 9 positions matching TRBD1. Germline-derived CDR1 and CDR2 are KGHSH and LQKENI. V shed 1 base, J shed 0 bases, and the junction held 9 bases outside the gene matches. This CDR3 is 19 amino acids long. The CDR3 bases are TGTGCCAGCTCACCACAGGCACCGGGACAGGGAACGAACACCGGGGAGCTGTTTTTT. Protein sequence: CASSPQAPGQGTNTGELFF. Full variable domain (remainder filled in from reference TRBV18 and TRBJ2-2): NAGVMQNPRHLVRRRGQEARLRCSPMKGHSHVYWYRQLPEEGLKFMVYLQKENIIDESGMPKERFSAEFPKEGPSILRIQQVVRGDSAAYFCASSPQAPGQGTNTGELFFGEGSRLTVL.

The chain is built from TRBV5-1 and TRBJ1-4, with D possibly matching TRBD1 (6 bases). Germline V CDR1 and CDR2: SGHRS, YFSETQ. Trimming took off 0 bases at V and 8 bases at J, with 14 bases between the two ends. The CDR3 runs 15 residues. CDR3 in amino acids: CASSLEAGAGEKLFF. The CDR3 bases are TGCGCCAGCAGCTTGGAGGCAGGGGCCGGGGAAAAACTGTTTTTT.

The gene calls are TRBV19 and TRBJ1-4; 7 nucleotides agree with TRBD1. This CDR3 contains 14 residues. V was clipped by 5 bases and J by 3 bases; unmatched bases: 3. Per the germline V gene, CDR1 is LNHDA and CDR2 is SQIVND (reference sequence). The CDR3 reads CASSAQGANEKLFF. CDR3 in DNA: TGTGCCAGTAGTGCTCAGGGGGCTAATGAAAAACTGTTTTTT.

The gene calls are TRBV30 and TRBJ1-2; D is undetermined. Germline lookup yields CDR1 GTSNPN and CDR2 SVGIG (reference sequence). V lost 4 bases to trimming and J lost 4 bases, with 13 bases between them. The CDR3 consists of 13 residues. The CDR3 coding sequence is TGTGCCTGGAATGTGGGTGGCGGCTATGGCTACACCTTC. Translating gives CAWNVGGGYGYTF.

V is TRBV7-3 and J is TRBJ2-1; tentative D call: TRBD2 (7 bases). Trimming removed 4 bases from V and 6 bases from J, with 16 bases in between. Looked up from germline, CDR1 is SGHTA and CDR2 is FQGTGA. The CDR3 is 15 residues long. The CDR3 region is CASSSSGGRSNEQFF. In nucleotides, the CDR3 is TGTGCCAGCAGCTCATCGGGGGGCAGGTCCAATGAGCAGTTCTTC.

V usage is TRBV3-1 (or the pseudogene TRBV3-2) and J usage is TRBJ2-1, with 12 bases matching TRBD2. The CDR3 is 17 amino acids. After removal of 2 bases from V and 2 bases from J, the junction contained 4 bases not matched to a gene. Germline V lookup: CDR1 LGHDT, CDR2 YNNKEL (reference sequence). CDR3 residues: CASSQRLAGAPYNEQFF. DNA for the CDR3: TGTGCCAGCAGCCAAAGACTAGCGGGGGCGCCCTACAATGAGCAGTTCTTC.

The V gene is TRBV14, the J gene TRBJ2-1; TRBD1 matches 8 bases. In germline, CDR1 is SGHDN, CDR2 FVKESK. The CDR3 is 15 amino acids. J was trimmed by 7 bases and V by 0 bases; bases with no gene match: 5. Written as DNA, the CDR3 is TGTGCCAGCAGCCAAGAAGGAAGGACAGGGAATGAGCAGTTCTTC. Encoded protein: CASSQEGRTGNEQFF.

The J gene is TRBJ2-1, the V gene TRBV19, with TRBD2 matching 9 bases. The V segment lost 3 bases and the J segment 7 bases; nucleotides outside the gene matches: 10. This CDR3 contains 16 residues. The germline V gene has CDR1 LNHDA and CDR2 SQIVND (reference sequence). This CDR3 reads CASSISGGGARNEQFF. The CDR3 DNA is TGTGCCAGTAGTATCAGCGGCGGGGGGGCGAGGAATGAGCAGTTCTTC.

This rearrangement joins TRBV6-5 to TRBJ1-2; D not resolved. The CDR3 runs 14 residues. V lost 2 bases to trimming and J lost 4 bases, with 11 bases between them. Germline V CDR1 and CDR2: MNHEY, SVGAGI. CDR3 sequence reads: CASSYGPASYGYTF. CDR3 DNA sequence: TGTGCCAGCAGTTACGGGCCCGCGAGCTATGGCTACACCTTC.

J is TRBJ2-6 and V is TRBV4-2; perhaps TRBD2 as D (6 bases). CDR3 size: 18 residues. The germline V and J ends were trimmed by 0 bases and 0 bases, with 12 bases remaining between them. Germline V gene sequence: CDR1 LGHNA, CDR2 YNFKEQ. CDR3 nucleotides: TGTGCCAGCAGCCAAGACGGTGGAGGGGACTCTGGGGCCAACGTCCTGACTTTC. Amino acid sequence: CASSQDGGGDSGANVLTF.

J is TRBJ2-5 and V is TRBV5-6; possibly TRBD2 for D (6 bases). The CDR3 is made up of 14 amino acids. Looked up from germline, CDR1 is SGHDT and CDR2 is YYEEEE. Trimming shortened V by 1 base and J by 7 bases, and 14 bases separated the two germline ends. CDR3 DNA sequence: TGTGCCAGCAGCTTGTTTCGCCCCGGGGGGACCCAGTACTTC. It translates to CASSLFRPGGTQYF. Full variable domain (outside the CDR3, taken from reference TRBV5-6 and TRBJ2-5): DAGVTQSPTHLIKTRGQQVTLRCSPKSGHDTVSWYQQALGQGPQFIFQYYEEEERQRGNFPDRFSGHQFPNYSSELNVNALLLGDSALYLCASSLFRPGGTQYFGPGTRLLVL.

The chain uses TRBV2 and TRBJ1-2; 8 nucleotides agree with TRBD1. The CDR3 is made up of 12 amino acids. V lost 7 bases to trimming and J lost 6 bases; unmatched junction nucleotides: 4. Per germline, CDR1 SNHLY and CDR2 FYNNEI. CDR3 sequence reads: CASTLDRDGYTF. In nucleotides, the CDR3 is TGTGCCAGCACCTTGGACAGGGATGGCTACACCTTC.

The V call is TRBV6-6, the J call TRBJ2-3, with D possibly TRBD2 on 5 matching bases. The CDR3 spans 14 residues. Per germline, CDR1 MNHNY and CDR2 SVGAGI (reference sequence). V was shortened by 2 bases and J by 3 bases, with 9 bases between the two germline ends. CDR3 DNA sequence: TGTGCCAGCAGTTACGGGCGGGCTACAGATACGCAGTATTTT. This codes for CASSYGRATDTQYF.

This chain joins TRBV21-1 and TRBJ1-5; the table's D call, TRBD1, was not checked against the DNA. TRBV21-1 is marked as a pseudogene. The CDR3 is made up of 16 amino acids. CDR3 protein: CASSKAHDRTNQPQHF. CDR3 in DNA: TGTGCCAGCAGCAAAGCCCACGACAGAACCAATCAGCCCCAGCATTTT.

The J gene is TRBJ2-3, the V gene TRBV6-2 or TRBV6-3; 7 nucleotides agree with TRBD1. V shed 5 bases, J shed 3 bases, and the junction held 5 bases outside the gene matches. Germline lookup yields CDR1 MNHEY and CDR2 SVGEGT. The CDR3 is made up of 14 amino acids. Here the CDR3 reads CASSTKQGTDTQYF. In DNA, the CDR3 is TGTGCCAGCAGTACCAAACAGGGGACAGATACGCAGTATTTT.